Shown below are 32 T cell receptor beta chains from a single sample sequenced in a study of early T cells in non-severe SARS-CoV-2 infection. TCRdb reprocessed the 5' RACE reads with MiXCR, giving one entry per CDR3 protein. This sample yields 85,000 to 100,000 distinct CDR3 sequences, of which approximately 10% are seen a single time; approximately 5.3% belongs to the top ten. Sequenced input: whole blood. These receptors all come from an adult who was a healthcare worker with PCR-confirmed SARS-CoV-2 infection or an uninfected control (not recorded which).

V is TRBV5-1 and J is TRBJ2-7, with 9 nucleotides matching TRBD1. CDR1 and CDR2 (germline): SGHRS, YFSETQ. V lost 3 bases to trimming and J lost 1 base; unmatched junction nucleotides: 2. The CDR3 totals 14 residues. CDR3 loop: CASSSGQGSYEQYF. CDR3 sequence (DNA): TGCGCCAGCAGCTCGGGACAGGGTTCCTACGAGCAGTACTTC.

This clonotype turned up a few times. This chain uses TRBV27 with TRBJ1-1; D unresolved. This CDR3 comprises 15 residues. Germline CDR1 is MNHEY and CDR2 is SMNVEV (reference sequence). Trimming stripped 7 bases from V and 0 bases from J, with 15 bases between. The CDR3 reads CASKDPRPMNTEAFF. CDR3 DNA: TGTGCCAGCAAGGACCCAAGACCCATGAACACTGAAGCTTTCTTT.

This clonotype was recorded at least ten times. The rearrangement joins TRBV20-1 to TRBJ2-5; 11 positions match TRBD2. CDR3 size: 16 residues. CDR1 DFQATT and CDR2 SNEGSKA come from the germline V gene (reference sequence). The J segment lost 4 bases and the V segment lost 0 bases, leaving 7 bases of the junction unmatched. The CDR3 protein is CSARDTSGGILETQYF. CDR3 bases: TGCAGTGCTAGAGACACTAGCGGGGGTATATTAGAGACCCAGTACTTC.

The sample holds a few counts of this clonotype. The chain has TRBV6-4 and TRBJ2-3; D may be TRBD2 (5 bases). The V end lost 7 bases, the J end lost 0 bases, and 11 bases lay between the germline ends. The CDR3 loop spans 14 amino acids. CDR1 is MRHNA, CDR2 SNTAGT, per germline. This chain's CDR3 is CASKAESSTDTQYF. CDR3 DNA: TGTGCCAGCAAAGCGGAATCTAGCACAGATACGCAGTATTTT.

V and J are TRBV7-9 and TRBJ2-7; the D gene could be TRBD1 or TRBD2 (5 bases each). This CDR3 is 15 amino acids long. Deletions cut 5 bases from V and 0 bases from J, with 14 bases between. The germline gives CDR1 SEHNR, CDR2 FQNEAQ (reference sequence). CDR3 sequence (DNA): TGTGCCAGCAGCCCCTCTCGGGGCACCTCCTACGAGCAGTACTTC. Residues: CASSPSRGTSYEQYF.

The chain uses TRBV28 and TRBJ2-7; TRBD2 is a possible D gene (6 bases). The CDR3 spans 14 residues. Trimming stripped 5 bases from V and 4 bases from J, with 15 bases between. Germline lookup yields CDR1 MDHEN and CDR2 SYDVKM. CDR3 sequence: CASSGTGFLYEQYF. The CDR3 nucleotides are TGTGCCAGCAGTGGGACTGGCTTTCTTTACGAGCAGTACTTC.

This clonotype was seen ten or more times. This chain connects TRBV7-9 to TRBJ2-7; D uncertain. The CDR3 is 13 residues long. Germline-derived CDR1 and CDR2 are SEHNR and FQNEAQ (reference sequence). Trimming took 1 base from V and 7 from J, leaving 11 bases between them. The CDR3 loop reads CASSLVGSTEQYF. DNA for the CDR3: TGTGCCAGCAGCTTAGTGGGATCGACAGAGCAGTACTTC.

CDR3 DNA sequence: TGCAGTGCTCAGGGGTCGAATCGGAACACTGAAGCTTTCTTT. Its protein is CSAQGSNRNTEAFF. The gene calls are TRBV20-1 and TRBJ1-1; TRBD1 might be the D (6 bases). Trimming left V 5 bases short and J 1 base short, with 14 bases between. The length of the CDR3 is 14 residues. CDR1 DFQATT and CDR2 SNEGSKA come from the germline V gene (reference sequence).

This clonotype was seen more than once but under ten times. An end of the junction does not agree with germline; a read error may underlie this. The rearrangement joins TRBV7-2 to TRBJ2-5, with D possibly being TRBD1 or TRBD2 (5 bases each). The V gene's germline CDR1 is SGHTA and CDR2 FQGNSA. This CDR3 is built from 13 residues. The CDR3 DNA follows: TGTGCCAGCAGCCGGGACCCGCAAGGGACCCAGTACTTC. It codes for CASSRDPQGTQYF.

This clonotype was seen a few times. This chain uses TRBV5-1 with TRBJ2-7; D remains unclear. V was shortened by 5 bases and J by 0 bases, with 9 bases between the two germline ends. In germline, CDR1 is SGHRS, CDR2 YFSETQ. The CDR3 runs 13 residues. DNA for the CDR3: TGCGCCAGCAGAAACAGCTACTCCTACGAGCAGTACTTC. It is translated as CASRNSYSYEQYF. Full variable domain (outside the CDR3, taken from reference TRBV5-1 and TRBJ2-7): KAGVTQTPRYLIKTRGQQVTLSCSPISGHRSVSWYQQTPGQGLQFLFEYFSETQRNKGNFPGRFSGRQFSNSRSEMNVSTLELGDSALYLCASRNSYSYEQYFGPGTRLTVT.

This clonotype has more than one count but fewer than ten. V is TRBV9 and J is TRBJ1-1, with D unresolved. The V gene lost 3 bases and the J gene lost 4 bases, with 13 bases spanning the gap. Per the germline V gene, CDR1 is SGDLS and CDR2 is YYNGEE. The CDR3 extends over 14 amino acids. Here the CDR3 DNA reads TGTGCCAGCAGCGCGGAAGCCTCGGGCACTGAAGCTTTCTTT. Translation: CASSAEASGTEAFF.

This clonotype was counted a single time. The junction does not match germline at one end; this may be a read error. The V and J genes are TRBV18 and TRBJ2-7, with D hard to call. This CDR3 is 14 amino acids long. Germline-derived CDR1 and CDR2 are KGHSH and LQKENI. CDR3 residues: CANSPGNLPYEQYF. The CDR3 DNA sequence: TGTGCCAACTCACCGGGTAATCTCCCCTACGAGCAGTACTTC.

This clonotype was counted at least ten times. This chain connects TRBV9 to TRBJ2-2; D is tentatively TRBD1 or TRBD2 (5 bases each). Per germline, CDR1 SGDLS and CDR2 YYNGEE. The ends were cut back, 0 bases at V and 6 bases at J, with 12 bases in the middle. The CDR3 loop spans 15 amino acids. As DNA, the CDR3 is TGTGCCAGCAGCGTAGGAGGGACCCAGTCCGGGGAGCTGTTTTTT. It translates to CASSVGGTQSGELFF. Full variable domain (rest looked up from reference TRBV9 and TRBJ2-2): DSGVTQTPKHLITATGQRVTLRCSPRSGDLSVYWYQQSLDQGLQFLIQYYNGEERAKGNILERFSAQQFPDLHSELNLSSLELGDSALYFCASSVGGTQSGELFFGEGSRLTVL.

J is TRBJ2-3 and V is TRBV28, with 10 positions matching TRBD1. The V and J ends lost 2 bases and 3 bases, in that order; junction bases with no gene match: 14. The CDR3 is 19 amino acids. The germline V gene encodes CDR1 MDHEN and CDR2 SYDVKM. The CDR3 DNA is TGTGCCAGCAGTTTACTGGGGGGGACAGGGGTCCTCCCTACAGATACGCAGTATTTT. This sequence encodes CASSLLGGTGVLPTDTQYF.

This clonotype was seen more than once but under ten times. The gene calls are TRBV20-1 and TRBJ1-5; TRBD1 might be the D (6 bases). Trimming cost V 6 bases and J 4 bases, with 16 bases left between them. There are 14 residues in the CDR3. Germline V gene sequence: CDR1 DFQATT, CDR2 SNEGSKA (reference sequence). DNA for the CDR3: TGCAGTGCCAAACTACAGGGCGGTAATCAGCCCCAGCATTTT. It yields the protein CSAKLQGGNQPQHF.

The sample holds many counts of this clonotype. The V gene is TRBV20-1, the J gene TRBJ2-7, with D tentatively TRBD1 or TRBD2 (6 bases each). CDR3 length equals 15 residues. V gave up 4 bases and J gave up 5 bases, with 21 bases separating them. Germline V lookup: CDR1 DFQATT, CDR2 SNEGSKA (reference sequence). CDR3 loop: CSANPSTGRRDEQYF. DNA for the CDR3: TGCAGTGCTAATCCTTCGACAGGCCGGAGGGACGAGCAGTACTTC.

This clonotype has only a few counts. CDR3 sequence: CSARRGAAETQYF. CDR3 coding DNA: TGCAGTGCTAGAAGGGGGGCCGCTGAGACCCAGTACTTC. This chain joins TRBV20-1 and TRBJ2-5; either TRBD1 or TRBD2 may supply D (6 bases each). Germline CDR1 and CDR2: DFQATT and SNEGSKA (reference sequence). The CDR3 has 13 residues. Trimming removed 2 bases from V and 5 bases from J, with 12 bases in between.

The sample holds many counts of this clonotype. The rearrangement links TRBV5-4 to TRBJ1-4; D not resolved. This CDR3 is built from 13 residues. Deletions cut 0 bases from V and 7 bases from J, with 7 bases between. The germline CDR1 and CDR2 sequences are SGHNT and YYREEE (reference sequence). For the CDR3, the DNA is TGTGCCAGCAGCTTGGAGGGCGGTGAAAAACTGTTTTTT. It specifies CASSLEGGEKLFF.

The V call is TRBV14, the J call TRBJ2-1; D could derive from TRBD1 or TRBD2 (7 bases each). Per germline, CDR1 SGHDN and CDR2 FVKESK. The V gene lost 2 bases and the J gene lost 5 bases, with 22 bases spanning the gap. The CDR3 is made up of 18 amino acids. In DNA, the CDR3 is TGTGCCAGCAGCCAACAGAGACAGGGAGGGAGCAAAGACAATGAGCAGTTCTTC. Its protein product is CASSQQRQGGSKDNEQFF.

Many counts were recorded for this clonotype. The V gene is TRBV7-9, the J gene TRBJ1-1, with TRBD1 matching 9 bases. CDR1 and CDR2 from the germline V gene are SEHNR and FQNEAQ (reference sequence). Unmatched junction bases numbered 3, after V lost 4 bases and J lost 0 bases. The CDR3 has 15 amino acids. CDR3 sequence reads: CASSSRDRVNTEAFF. CDR3 bases: TGTGCCAGCAGCTCCCGGGACAGGGTGAACACTGAAGCTTTCTTT.

The table lists this clonotype with many counts. J is TRBJ2-3 and V is TRBV4-1; D is ambiguous. The CDR3 sequence is 15 residues long. Germline CDR1 and CDR2: MGHRA and YSYEKL. V shed 5 bases and J shed 2 bases, with 14 bases lying between them. The DNA of the CDR3 is TGCGCCAGCAGCTCAGAACCCCGATACACAGATACGCAGTATTTT. This sequence encodes CASSSEPRYTDTQYF.

This clonotype turned up a few times. V gene TRBV12-3 or TRBV12-4 combines with J gene TRBJ2-7, with 7 nucleotides matching TRBD2. The CDR3 loop spans 14 amino acids. V lost 6 bases and J lost 4; bases outside the gene matches: 9. The chain's CDR3 is CASSLLRGKYEQYF. The CDR3 DNA reads as TGTGCCAGCAGCCTTCTGCGGGGGAAATACGAGCAGTACTTC.

This clonotype was seen repeatedly, ten times or more. The rearrangement links TRBV3-1 to TRBJ2-7; TRBD2 aligns across 11 bases. From germline, CDR1 is LGHDT and CDR2 YNNKEL (reference sequence). V trimming: 0 bases; J trimming: 3 bases; junction bases outside the gene matches: 7. The CDR3 runs to 17 residues. The DNA for the CDR3 is TGTGCCAGCAGCCAAGATTTCCGACTAGCGGGGTTCTACGAGCAGTACTTC. Its translation is CASSQDFRLAGFYEQYF.

This clonotype was seen at least ten times. The chain is built from TRBV7-9 and TRBJ1-6; no clear D. The V gene's germline CDR1 is SEHNR and CDR2 FQNEAQ (reference sequence). The V end was cut by 2 bases, the J end by 4 bases, with 6 bases between. The CDR3 is made up of 14 amino acids. The CDR3 reads CASSLSQYNSPLHF. The DNA for the CDR3 is TGTGCCAGCAGCTTAAGTCAGTATAATTCACCCCTCCACTTT.

This clonotype was observed a few times. The chain joins TRBV20-1 to TRBJ2-7; D unclear. Trimming removed 6 bases at V and 0 bases at J, with 12 bases between. The V gene's germline CDR1 is DFQATT and CDR2 SNEGSKA (reference sequence). The CDR3 contains 13 residues. The CDR3 DNA is TGCAGTGCGCTTTCAGCGTCCTCCTACGAGCAGTACTTC. Protein sequence: CSALSASSYEQYF.

The sample holds many counts of this clonotype. The junction departs from the called germline gene at one end, perhaps through a read error. CDR3: CSESNAGSGHF. The CDR3, as DNA: TGCAGCGAAAGTAACGCAGGGTCGGGTCACTTT. The chain couples TRBV29-1 to TRBJ1-1; maybe TRBD1 (5 bases). CDR3 size: 11 residues. The germline V gene has CDR1 SQVTM and CDR2 ANQGSEA.

The sample holds many counts of this clonotype. The gene calls are TRBV13 and TRBJ2-5, with 10 bases that match TRBD2. The CDR3 length is 15 residues. J lost 4 bases, V lost 1 base, and 3 bases had no gene match. From germline, CDR1 is PRHDT and CDR2 FYEKMQ (reference sequence). The CDR3 sequence: CASSLAASGGETQYF. In DNA form, the CDR3 reads TGTGCCAGCAGCTTAGCAGCTAGCGGGGGAGAGACCCAGTACTTC. Full variable domain (outside the CDR3, taken from reference TRBV13 and TRBJ2-5): AAGVIQSPRHLIKEKRETATLKCYPIPRHDTVYWYQQGPGQDPQFLISFYEKMQSDKGSIPDRFSAQQFSDYHSELNMSSLELGDSALYFCASSLAASGGETQYFGPGTRLLVL.

This clonotype was seen repeatedly, ten times or more. The rearrangement joins TRBV19 to TRBJ2-7; 12 bases agree with TRBD1. V lost 5 bases to trimming and J lost 4 bases; unmatched junction nucleotides: 6. Germline CDR1 reads LNHDA; CDR2 reads SQIVND (reference sequence). This CDR3 comprises 15 residues. CDR3 residues: CASSSPGQGAYEQYF. The DNA of the CDR3 is TGTGCCAGTAGTTCGCCGGGACAGGGGGCTTACGAGCAGTACTTC.

V and J are TRBV12-3 or TRBV12-4 and TRBJ2-2; D call uncertain. CDR3 length: 15 residues. V lost 7 bases and J 4 bases, leaving 16 bases between the germline ends. CDR3 DNA: TGTGCCAGCATCAGGCGGACGACCGGCACCGGGGAGCTGTTTTTT. It translates to CASIRRTTGTGELFF.

This chain uses TRBV6-5 with TRBJ1-1, with TRBD1 identical over 7 bases. V was clipped by 2 bases and J by 7 bases; unmatched bases: 4. In germline, CDR1 is MNHEY, CDR2 SVGAGI. CDR3 size: 13 residues. The CDR3 bases are TGTGCCAGCAGTTACCCCGGGACAGATGAAGCTTTCTTT. Its protein product is CASSYPGTDEAFF.

This chain connects TRBV11-2 to TRBJ1-1, with a weak D call TRBD1 (5 bases). V gave up 5 bases and J gave up 4 bases, with 20 bases separating them. The CDR3 has 16 residues. Germline V gene data show CDR1 as SGHAT and CDR2 as FQNNGV. The CDR3, as DNA: TGTGCCAGCAGCCACCCGGAGGGCGGGGGTTTCACTGAAGCTTTCTTT. This codes for CASSHPEGGGFTEAFF.

The chain combines TRBV19 with TRBJ1-1, with TRBD1 identical over 10 bases. CDR1 LNHDA and CDR2 SQIVND come from the germline V gene (reference sequence). V lost 11 bases to trimming and J lost 2 bases; unmatched junction nucleotides: 11. The CDR3 has 15 amino acids. Written as DNA, the CDR3 is TGTGCCTCCCGCGACCGGGACAGGGGTAACACTGAAGCTTTCTTT. It is translated as CASRDRDRGNTEAFF.